This TCR beta chain derives from a study of Graves' ophthalmopathy and Graves' hyperthyroidism. The CDR3 consists of 16 residues. The V end lost 7 bases, the J end lost 1 base, and 16 bases lay between the germline ends. Physicians reached a diagnosis by relying on clinical symptoms, serum thyroxine, TRAb, thyroid ultrasound and orbital computed tomography. Sampling 10 ml of fresh peripheral blood provided the PBMCs. General study results and limits: The majority of expanded thyroid clonotypes above 0.001 frequency also occurred in blood.

Scientists amplified the TCR beta CDR3 regions from RNA transcripts. RT-PCR with HTBI primers came first, then second-round multiplex PCR. A single record per CDR3 protein comes from TCRdb applying MiXCR to the multiplex PCR reads. This table has 740,000 or so distinct CDR3 sequences, approximately 40% appearing once. For this clonotype: Its target is unknown.

This receptor was identified in an adult man with Graves' ophthalmopathy. The rearrangement joins TRBV12-3 or TRBV12-4 to TRBJ1-4; a weak D match, TRBD1 (5 bases). Sequenced material: peripheral blood. CDR3 in amino acids: CASTPRSGITNEKLFF. The CDR3 DNA is TGTGCCAGCACCCCACGATCAGGGATAACTAATGAAAAACTGTTTTTT.